The T cell receptor (beta chain) described here comes from a study of shared clonotypes between healthy human individuals. Note on this clone: Antigen: not known.

The assay was immunoSEQ multiplex PCR, and TCRdb's table has in-frame clones only and misses some. The sample carries fewer than 1.8 million clones, around 98.5% recorded once. Study findings and constraints: Researchers found naive subsets generally carried larger estimated richness than memory subsets. Some clonotypes were shared by all four sorted-subset donors, while others were not shared. The non-shared ones had lower generation probabilities than the shared ones.

CDR1 is SGHNT and CDR2 is YYREEE in the germline V gene (reference sequence). The CDR3 has 13 amino acids. V lost 3 bases, J lost 2 bases, and 5 bases lay in between. The clonotype originates from a man aged 25 to 45 in good health. What was sequenced was naive CD4+ T cells sorted from blood. Subset defined: CD45RA+ positively selected. The chain carries TRBV5-4 and TRBJ2-2; unclear D gene. The CDR3 DNA sequence: TGTGCCAGCAGCTCTTCTAACACCGGGGAGCTGTTTTTT. This gives the protein CASSSSNTGELFF.